This is a list of T cell receptor beta chains from one sample in a study of blood T cells in healthy people across ages. In TCRdb, the 5' RACE reads were re-called with MiXCR into one record per CDR3 protein. The repertoire has under 2 million distinct CDR3 sequences, roughly a third of them found once; the top ten carry 11%. Material for sequencing was blood. The receptors were sampled from a woman in her twenties or thirties in good health. The CDR3 runs from the conserved cysteine through the conserved F or W. The D gene is left open where the match is weak. Expanded clones are given a class, and other clones once, few, many or no size at all.

V	J	size	D	DNA	CDR3
TRBV10-3	TRBJ2-7	few	TRBD2	TGTGCCATCAGTGAGTCCGGGACTAGAGATTACGAGCAGTACTTC	CAISESGTRDYEQYF
TRBV5-1	TRBJ1-5	once	.	TGCGCCAGCAGCTTGGGGGACAATGGCAATCAGCCCCAGCATTTT	CASSLGDNGNQPQHF
TRBV3-1	TRBJ2-3	.	.	TGTGCCAGCAGCCAAGATTCGGGCAGGCCCACAGATACGCAGTATTTT	CASSQDSGRPTDTQYF
TRBV6-5	TRBJ1-2	few	.	TGTGCCAGCAGTTGGAGACAGGACACCTATGGCTACACCTTC	CASSWRQDTYGYTF
TRBV7-2	TRBJ2-1	few	.	TGTGCCAGCAGCTTAGATCGGCGGCCGGGGAGTGAGCAGTTCTTC	CASSLDRRPGSEQFF
TRBV15	TRBJ2-5	.	.	TGTGCCACCAGCAGAGATAAGGCAGGCCTTTACCAAGAGACCCAGTACTTC	CATSRDKAGLYQETQYF
TRBV7-3	TRBJ2-3	few	.	TGTGCCAGCAGCACCCTTGGGGGTGGCACAGATACGCAGTATTTT	CASSTLGGGTDTQYF
TRBV4-1	TRBJ2-3	.	TRBD2	TGCGCCAGCAGCCAAGATGGACTAGCGGGAGATACGCAGTATTTT	CASSQDGLAGDTQYF
TRBV20-1	TRBJ1-2	.	.	TGCAGTGCTAGGCCTACAGTATCGGATGGCTGCACCTTC	CSARPTVSDGCTF
TRBV12-3/TRBV12-4	TRBJ2-7	many	.	TGTGCCAGCAGCGAGGGCAGGGCTCTCGAGCAGTACTTC	CASSEGRALEQYF
TRBV6-6	TRBJ2-7	few	TRBD2	TGTGCCAGCAGCGATCTAGCGGGGTTCACCTACGAGCAGTACTTC	CASSDLAGFTYEQYF
TRBV21-1	TRBJ1-6	.	.	TGTGCCAACGAGCTTCTGGGGACAGAGATTTCTCCGATTAATTCACCCCTCCACTTT	CANELLGTEISPINSPLHF
TRBV5-1	TRBJ1-4	.	.	TGCGCCAGCAGCTCGCCGGGGGGCACTAATGAAAAACTGTTTTTT	CASSSPGGTNEKLFF
TRBV29-1	TRBJ2-2	.	.	TGCAGCGGTGTAGGGGGAGCAGGCACCGGGGAGCTGTTTTTT	CSGVGGAGTGELFF
TRBV30	TRBJ2-2	.	TRBD1	TGTGCCAGCGACAGGGGCCTACTTAACACCGGGGAGCTGTTTTTT	CASDRGLLNTGELFF
TRBV3-1	TRBJ2-7	few	TRBD2	TGTGCCAGCAGCCAAGGTAGCGGGCCTCCTTACGAGCAGTACTTC	CASSQGSGPPYEQYF
TRBV25-1	TRBJ2-5	.	.	TGTGCCAGCAGTGAGCGGGTAAAAGAGACCCAGTACTTC	CASSERVKETQYF
TRBV6-1	TRBJ1-2	.	.	TGTGCCAGCAGCGCGGGCCCAGAACACTATGGCTACACCTTC	CASSAGPEHYGYTF
TRBV12-5	TRBJ2-1	.	TRBD2	TGTGCTAGTGGTTTGGTACGTAATAGCGGGGGGGCCATCGATGAGCAGTTCTTC	CASGLVRNSGGAIDEQFF
TRBV20-1	TRBJ2-3	few	TRBD2	TGCAGTGCTGCGACTAGCGGGAGATGGGGGGGAACAGATACGCAGTATTTT	CSAATSGRWGGTDTQYF
TRBV6-6	TRBJ1-1	.	.	TGTGCCAGCAGTTACTCGGCTATGAACACTGAAGCTTTCTTT	CASSYSAMNTEAFF
TRBV6-5	TRBJ2-7	.	TRBD2	TGTGCCAGCAGCCGGTCACTAGCGTACGAGCAGTACTTC	CASSRSLAYEQYF
TRBV27	TRBJ2-5	.	.	TGTGCCAGCAGTCCCTCTTGGAAGGGGCGCAAGACCCAGTACTTC	CASSPSWKGRKTQYF
TRBV6-1	TRBJ1-1	.	TRBD1	TGTGCCAGCAGGGGACAGGGGGCGAAGAACACTGAAGCTTTCTTT	CASRGQGAKNTEAFF
TRBV28	TRBJ2-7	.	TRBD1	TGTGCCAGCAGTTTACCGACTGGGACAGGGGTCTACGAGCAGTACTTC	CASSLPTGTGVYEQYF
TRBV7-8	TRBJ1-2	.	TRBD1	TGTGCCAGCAGCTCCTATCGGACAGGGGCCCTCACCTTC	CASSSYRTGALTF
TRBV5-5	TRBJ1-2	many	.	TGTGCCAGCAGCTTGGCTACAGGGAGTCTCACCTTC	CASSLATGSLTF
TRBV7-9	TRBJ2-7	.	.	TGTGCCAGCAGCCCCTTGCGAGGGGAGGTCTACGAGCAGTACTTC	CASSPLRGEVYEQYF
TRBV27	TRBJ2-7	.	.	TGTGCCAGCAGTTTAAGGCTAGTAGGCAACGAGCAGTACTTC	CASSLRLVGNEQYF
TRBV12-3/TRBV12-4	TRBJ2-5	few	TRBD2	TGTGCCAGCAGTTCTAGCGGGGGATTTGAGACCCAGTACTTC	CASSSSGGFETQYF
TRBV5-1	TRBJ2-1	.	TRBD2	TGCGCCAGCAGCTTGGTTCTACTAGCGGGGAGGTACAATGAGCGGTTCTTC	CASSLVLLAGRYNERFF
TRBV18	TRBJ2-7	.	.	TGTGCCAGCTCACCACAGGGGGTGGAGGGCTCCTACGAGCAGTACTTC	CASSPQGVEGSYEQYF
TRBV6-5	TRBJ2-3	.	.	TGTGCCAGCGGCTCGCACCGGGACAAATCAGATACGCAGTATTTT	CASGSHRDKSDTQYF
TRBV29-1	TRBJ2-2	few	.	TGCAGCGGGACACGAGCGGTCACCGGGGAGCTGTTTTTT	CSGTRAVTGELFF
TRBV20-1	TRBJ2-3	few	TRBD2	TGCAGTGCTACCCCGGGTAGCGGGAGAGCAGATACGCAGTATTTT	CSATPGSGRADTQYF
TRBV27	TRBJ2-5	.	.	TGTGCCAGCTCCATCTTCCCCGGGACCCAGTACTTC	CASSIFPGTQYF
TRBV4-1	TRBJ1-2	few	.	TGCGCCAGCAGCCAAGGCGGGGGGCGCGAGGTTCGCTATGGCTACACCTTC	CASSQGGGREVRYGYTF
TRBV20-1	TRBJ2-1	.	TRBD1	TGCAGTGCTAGTACAGGGGGCGAGTTCTTC	CSASTGGEFF
TRBV20-1	TRBJ2-5	.	.	TGCAGTGCTGAACGGTTAGAGACCCAGTACTTC	CSAERLETQYF
TRBV3-1	TRBJ2-3	.	.	TGTGCCAGCAGCTTATTTCGGGGTCCTAATACGCAGTATTTT	CASSLFRGPNTQYF
TRBV6-5	TRBJ1-1	few	TRBD1	TGTGCCACCCACAGGGGGAACACTGAAGCTTTCTTT	CATHRGNTEAFF